The 29 T cell receptor beta chains presented below share a single source sample, sequenced in a study of blood T cell repertoires in COVID-19. Repertoires were generated with immunoSEQ multiplex PCR, while TCRdb's copy carries only in-frame clones and drops some. Altogether roughly 220,000 clones are present, 84% being singletons, with the ten largest covering 15% to 20%. Sequenced material: peripheral blood. These receptors came from a man aged 25-40 years with active or convalescent COVID-19.

This chain connects TRBV27 to TRBJ2-7; a possible D gene is TRBD1 (6 bases). CDR3 length: 13 residues. Per the germline V gene, CDR1 is MNHEY and CDR2 is SMNVEV (reference sequence). V lost 10 bases and J lost 6, with 19 bases in between. The CDR3 region is CATSRGMVSEQYF. The CDR3 region has the DNA TGTGCCACCAGCAGGGGTATGGTTTCCGAGCAGTACTTC.

This clone has only a few counts. The chain links TRBV2 to TRBJ2-1; the match to TRBD2 covers 7 bases. CDR3 length: 14 residues. Trimming took 4 bases from V and 3 from J; bases not matched to a gene: 3. Germline CDR1 SNHLY, CDR2 FYNNEI. The CDR3 region is CASSAQRGYNEQFF. DNA of the CDR3: TGTGCCAGCAGTGCCCAGCGGGGCTACAATGAGCAGTTCTTC.

The chain has TRBV3-1 (or the pseudogene TRBV3-2) and TRBJ1-6, with D perhaps TRBD1 (6 bases). Germline V gene data show CDR1 as LGHDT and CDR2 as YNNKEL (reference sequence). CDR3 length equals 15 residues. Between the trimmed V and J ends, which lost 0 bases and 10 bases, there was a span of 13 bases. CDR3 residues: CASSQDRGMGSPLHF. The CDR3 DNA follows: TGTGCCAGCAGCCAAGACAGGGGTATGGGATCACCCCTCCACTTT.

This chain uses TRBV4-1 with TRBJ2-2; D might be TRBD1 (6 bases). V dropped 0 bases and J dropped 0 bases, with 11 bases sitting between them. The CDR3 runs 17 residues. CDR1 is MGHRA, CDR2 YSYEKL, per germline. CDR3 in amino acids: CASSQEPQGANTGELFF. CDR3 sequence (DNA): TGCGCCAGCAGCCAAGAGCCACAGGGTGCGAACACCGGGGAGCTGTTTTTT.

The chain links TRBV11-3 to TRBJ2-2; D might be TRBD2 (6 bases). The ends were cut back, 9 bases at V and 2 bases at J, with 13 bases in the middle. CDR3 length: 14 amino acids. Germline V CDR1 and CDR2: SGHNT, YENEEA. The CDR3 bases are TGTGCCAGGGCTCGGACTACAAACACCGGGGAGCTGTTTTTT. This codes for CARARTTNTGELFF.

The rearrangement uses TRBV6-2 or TRBV6-3 and TRBJ2-7; D is possibly TRBD2 (6 bases). The V end lost 3 bases, the J end lost 5 bases, and 8 bases lay between the germline ends. The germline V gene has CDR1 MNHEY and CDR2 SVGEGT. The CDR3 is 12 residues long. CDR3 residues: CASSYPGDEQYF. CDR3 bases: TGTGCCAGCAGTTATCCGGGGGACGAGCAGTACTTC.

V and J are TRBV19 and TRBJ1-5; 9 positions match TRBD1. This CDR3 is 14 amino acids long. The trim removed 3 bases at V and 6 bases at J, leaving 3 bases unmatched. Germline-derived CDR1 and CDR2 are LNHDA and SQIVND (reference sequence). CDR3 sequence: CASSMRTGAQPQHF. In DNA form, the CDR3 reads TGTGCCAGTAGTATGAGGACAGGGGCTCAGCCCCAGCATTTT.

This clone was detected only once. The chain employs TRBV4-1 and TRBJ1-1, with 7 bases that match TRBD1. Unmatched junction bases numbered 10, after V lost 4 bases and J lost 2 bases. Per the germline V gene, CDR1 is MGHRA and CDR2 is YSYEKL. The CDR3 extends over 16 amino acids. The CDR3 reads CASSPGAGTDNTEAFF. The CDR3 nucleotides are TGCGCCAGCAGCCCAGGGGCCGGGACAGACAACACTGAAGCTTTCTTT.

This chain uses TRBV3-1 (or the pseudogene TRBV3-2) with TRBJ2-5; 11 bases align to TRBD2. This CDR3 is built from 16 residues. V lost 5 bases and J lost 2; bases outside the gene matches: 7. The germline CDR1 and CDR2 sequences are LGHDT and YNNKEL (reference sequence). The CDR3 sequence: CASSMLAGGPQETQYF. As DNA, the CDR3 is TGTGCCAGCAGCATGCTAGCGGGGGGACCGCAAGAGACCCAGTACTTC.

V gene TRBV2 combines with J gene TRBJ2-4; the match to TRBD2 covers 11 bases. This CDR3 spans 16 amino acids. After removal of 5 bases from V and 7 bases from J, the junction contained 10 bases not matched to a gene. Germline values: CDR1 SNHLY, CDR2 FYNNEI. In nucleotides, the CDR3 is TGTGCCAGCAGTCCAATAGCGGGAGGGGCGAGTAACATTCAGTACTTC. The encoded protein is CASSPIAGGASNIQYF.

The chain joins TRBV9 to TRBJ1-2; no clear D gene. V gave up 4 bases and J gave up 2 bases, with 9 bases separating them. CDR3 length: 13 residues. Germline CDR1 is SGDLS and CDR2 is YYNGEE. CDR3 loop: CASSLGQNYGYTF. CDR3 DNA sequence: TGTGCCAGCAGCCTAGGGCAGAACTATGGCTACACCTTC.

V usage is TRBV11-2 and J usage is TRBJ2-1, with 11 bases fitting TRBD2. The CDR3 contains 15 residues. With 4 bases clipped from V and 2 bases from J, the junction kept 1 base outside the gene matches. Per the germline V gene, CDR1 is SGHAT and CDR2 is FQNNGV. The CDR3 spells CASSSSGGPYNEQFF. In DNA form, the CDR3 reads TGTGCCAGCAGCTCTAGCGGGGGGCCCTACAATGAGCAGTTCTTC.

The J gene is TRBJ1-5, the V gene TRBV19; 8 bases align to TRBD1. The CDR3 consists of 15 residues. Germline V gives CDR1 LNHDA, CDR2 SQIVND (reference sequence). V dropped 4 bases and J dropped 2; count of bases not matched to a gene: 4. Written as DNA, the CDR3 is TGTGCCAGTAGTAAACAACAGGGGGGCAATCAGCCCCAGCATTTT. Its translation: CASSKQQGGNQPQHF.

In this sample, this clone turned up once. The gene calls are TRBV7-2 and TRBJ2-3, with D perhaps matching TRBD1 (6 bases). V gave up 6 bases and J gave up 2 bases, with 12 bases separating them. CDR1 SGHTA and CDR2 FQGNSA come from the germline V gene. This CDR3 has 14 residues. As DNA, the CDR3 is TGTGCCAGCAGGACTCGGGACACCACAGATACGCAGTATTTT. Protein: CASRTRDTTDTQYF.

V and J are TRBV28 and TRBJ1-3, with D perhaps matching TRBD1 (5 bases). V lost 5 bases, J lost 4 bases, and 18 bases lay in between. Germline V gives CDR1 MDHEN, CDR2 SYDVKM. The CDR3 sequence is 16 residues long. The CDR3 here is CASSPRVRVSGNTIYF. The CDR3 bases are TGTGCCAGCAGTCCCAGGGTTAGGGTATCGGGAAACACCATATATTTT.

The rearrangement links TRBV24-1 to TRBJ2-7; D is unresolved. The V gene's germline CDR1 is KGHDR and CDR2 SFDVKD. Between the trimmed V and J ends, which lost 6 bases and 0 bases, there was a span of 8 bases. The CDR3 spans 13 residues. As DNA, the CDR3 is TGTGCCACCAGTTCGGGTCCCTCCTACGAGCAGTACTTC. Residues: CATSSGPSYEQYF.

This chain joins TRBV6-2 or TRBV6-3 and TRBJ2-7; the match to TRBD2 covers 10 bases. V was clipped by 2 bases and J by 2 bases; unmatched bases: 6. Germline assignment: CDR1 MNHEY and CDR2 SVGEGT. The CDR3 contains 16 residues. CDR3 sequence: CASSYRLAGPTYEQYF. The CDR3 region has the DNA TGTGCCAGCAGTTACCGACTAGCGGGTCCCACCTACGAGCAGTACTTC.

V usage is TRBV9 and J usage is TRBJ1-1; D remains ambiguous. CDR1 is SGDLS, CDR2 YYNGEE, per germline. Trimming stripped 7 bases from V and 0 bases from J, with 10 bases between. This CDR3 comprises 13 residues. The CDR3 sequence: CASGEELNTEAFF. DNA for the CDR3: TGTGCCAGCGGTGAGGAATTGAACACTGAAGCTTTCTTT.

The chain joins TRBV7-6 to TRBJ1-1, with D possibly TRBD1 on 5 matching bases. The V end lost 7 bases, the J end lost 11 bases, and 11 bases lay between the germline ends. CDR3 size: 10 residues. In germline, CDR1 is SGHVS, CDR2 FNYEAQ. CDR3 in amino acids: CASKGFRAFF. The CDR3 DNA reads as TGTGCCAGCAAGGGGTTTCGGGCTTTCTTT.

The V gene is TRBV9, the J gene TRBJ2-3, with D maybe TRBD2 (6 bases). Trimming shortened V by 3 bases and J by 6 bases, and 17 bases separated the two germline ends. CDR1 is SGDLS, CDR2 YYNGEE, per germline. The CDR3 consists of 15 residues. CDR3 region: CASSATGLLPDTQYF. The CDR3 DNA sequence: TGTGCCAGCAGCGCGACGGGACTTCTCCCCGATACGCAGTATTTT.

The gene calls are TRBV18 and TRBJ2-1; maybe TRBD2 (6 bases). V was cut by 0 bases and J by 6 bases, with 18 bases left in between. The length of the CDR3 is 17 residues. Germline V gene data show CDR1 as KGHSH and CDR2 as LQKENI. CDR3 loop: CASSPPVGGSRGNEQFF. In DNA, the CDR3 is TGTGCCAGCTCACCACCCGTGGGAGGCTCGAGGGGCAATGAGCAGTTCTTC.

This clone was seen a single time. The chain joins TRBV4-1 to TRBJ2-1, with 7 positions matching TRBD2. Per germline, CDR1 MGHRA and CDR2 YSYEKL. There are 14 residues in the CDR3. The V gene end was trimmed by 5 bases and the J gene end by 2 bases; junction bases not matched to a gene: 3. In DNA form, the CDR3 reads TGCGCCAGCAGCAAGCGGGAACCCTACAATGAGCAGTTCTTC. Protein sequence: CASSKREPYNEQFF.

This chain uses TRBV27 with TRBJ2-5; the D gene is possibly TRBD1 (5 bases). Germline V gives CDR1 MNHEY, CDR2 SMNVEV (reference sequence). The CDR3 sequence is 13 residues long. Trimming stripped 3 bases from V and 4 bases from J, with 9 bases between. The CDR3 spells CASSFAGLETQYF. CDR3 in DNA: TGTGCCAGCAGTTTTGCAGGGTTAGAGACCCAGTACTTC.

This rearrangement joins TRBV19 to TRBJ1-5; 8 bases are a match to TRBD1. J was trimmed by 2 bases and V by 0 bases; bases with no gene match: 6. CDR1 and CDR2 from the germline V gene are LNHDA and SQIVND (reference sequence). The CDR3 contains 17 residues. The CDR3 reads CASSIDLHRGGNQPQHF. In nucleotides, the CDR3 is TGTGCCAGTAGTATAGATCTCCACAGGGGGGGCAATCAGCCCCAGCATTTT.

The chain recombines TRBV27 with TRBJ1-4; tentatively, D is TRBD1 (5 bases). Trimming took off 6 bases at V and 3 bases at J, with 17 bases between the two ends. Germline V gene data show CDR1 as MNHEY and CDR2 as SMNVEV (reference sequence). This CDR3 is built from 16 residues. The CDR3, as DNA: TGTGCCAGCAGCCGCTCCCGAGGACACGCTAATGAAAAACTGTTTTTT. Translated, it gives CASSRSRGHANEKLFF. Combining the CDR3 with reference TRBV27 and TRBJ1-4 gives the whole variable domain EAQVTQNPRYLITVTGKKLTVTCSQNMNHEYMSWYRQDPGLGLRQIYYSMNVEVTDKGDVPEGYKVSRKEKRNFPLILESPSPNQTSLYFCASSRSRGHANEKLFFGSGTQLSVL.

The rearrangement uses TRBV7-9 and TRBJ1-3; D gene unclear. V was clipped by 1 base and J by 2 bases, with 9 bases between them. CDR1 SEHNR and CDR2 FQNEAQ come from the germline V gene (reference sequence). The CDR3 has 15 amino acids. The chain's CDR3 is CASSLDWLAGNTIYF. CDR3 bases: TGTGCCAGCAGCTTAGATTGGCTGGCTGGAAACACCATATATTTT.

This chain connects TRBV14 to TRBJ2-1; 13 bases align to TRBD2. Trimming at V came to 4 bases and at J to 9 bases, leaving 3 bases not matched to a gene. The CDR3 totals 14 residues. Per germline, CDR1 SGHDN and CDR2 FVKESK. The CDR3 spells CASSLGLAGVEQFF. Here the CDR3 DNA reads TGTGCCAGCAGCCTTGGACTAGCGGGAGTTGAGCAGTTCTTC. Full variable domain (remainder filled in from reference TRBV14 and TRBJ2-1): EAGVTQFPSHSVIEKGQTVTLRCDPISGHDNLYWYRRVMGKEIKFLLHFVKESKQDESGMPNNRFLAERTGGTYSTLKVQPAELEDSGVYFCASSLGLAGVEQFFGPGTRLTVL.

V gene TRBV6-5 combines with J gene TRBJ1-2; TRBD1 aligns across 9 bases. The CDR3 loop spans 12 amino acids. After removal of 10 bases from V and 4 bases from J, the junction contained 4 bases not matched to a gene. The V gene's germline CDR1 is MNHEY and CDR2 SVGAGI. CDR3 in DNA: TGTGCCACCCGGGACAGGGCCTATGGCTACACCTTC. It codes for CATRDRAYGYTF.

There are a few counts of this clone. The chain links TRBV30 to TRBJ1-2, with D perhaps TRBD1 (5 bases). Per the germline V gene, CDR1 is GTSNPN and CDR2 is SVGIG (reference sequence). The V gene lost 0 bases and the J gene lost 3 bases, with 8 bases spanning the gap. There are 13 residues in the CDR3. The CDR3 loop reads CAWSVVRDYGYTF. The DNA of the CDR3 is TGTGCCTGGAGTGTGGTCAGGGACTATGGCTACACCTTC. Supplemented by reference TRBV30 and TRBJ1-2, the full variable domain reads SQTIHQWPATLVQPVGSPLSLECTVEGTSNPNLYWYRQAAGRGLQLLFYSVGIGQISSEVPQNLSASRPQDRQFILSSKKLLLSDSGFYLCAWSVVRDYGYTFGSGTRLTVV.